Listed below are T cell receptor beta chains from one sample, sequenced in a study of blood T cell repertoires in COVID-19. Clones were sequenced by immunoSEQ multiplex PCR, and TCRdb holds only the in-frame ones, with some missing. Here the sample spans some 400,000 clones, 70% to 90% being singletons. The sequenced sample consisted of peripheral blood. Every receptor here comes from a woman aged 60-75 years with COVID-19, enrolled during active disease. Both conserved end residues are part of each CDR3. The D gene is left open where the match is weak. Size is stated for part of the rows, as once, few or many counts, or as a class when the clone is expanded.

>TRBJ1-5|-|TRBV3-1/TRBV3-2|once
TGTGCCAGCAGCCAATACGGGACTCGGATTTACAATCAGCCCCAGCATTTT
CASSQYGTRIYNQPQHF
>TRBJ1-4|-|TRBV5-6|-
TGTGCCAGCAGCTTGACAGGGAGCCCCAAGCGTGAAAAACTGTTTTTT
CASSLTGSPKREKLFF
>TRBJ2-1|-|TRBV5-6|-
TGTGCCAGCAGCTTGGACAGGTACAATGAGCAGTTCTTC
CASSLDRYNEQFF
>TRBJ2-7|TRBD1|TRBV5-8|-
TGTGCCAGCAGCTTGTGGGACAGCTACGAGCAGTACTTC
CASSLWDSYEQYF
>TRBJ2-1|TRBD1|TRBV30|-
TGTGCCTGGACCACTCCGGGACAGCCTTCCTACAATGAGCAGTTCTTC
CAWTTPGQPSYNEQFF
>TRBJ1-4|-|TRBV29-1|-
TGCAGCGCCACAGGTCTCGCTAATGAAAAACTGTTTTTT
CSATGLANEKLFF
>TRBJ1-2|TRBD1|TRBV25-1|-
TGTGCCAGCAGAAAACCGGGACAGGCATATGGCTACACCTTC
CASRKPGQAYGYTF
>TRBJ1-1|TRBD1|TRBV12-3/TRBV12-4|-
TGTGCCAGCAGTAGGACAGGGGGCACTGAAGCTTTCTTT
CASSRTGGTEAFF
>TRBJ1-1|TRBD1|TRBV7-3|-
TGTGCCAGCAGCTTAAGGGCAGGGGGCTCTGAAGCTTTCTTT
CASSLRAGGSEAFF
>TRBJ2-1|TRBD1|TRBV5-1|-
TGCGCCAGCAGACCCGGGACAGGGTCGAGTGAGCAGTTCTTC
CASRPGTGSSEQFF
>TRBJ1-5|TRBD1|TRBV5-1|-
TGCGCCAGCAGCAGGACAGGGATCGGCAATCAGCCCCAGCATTTT
CASSRTGIGNQPQHF
>TRBJ2-3|TRBD2|TRBV29-1|-
TGCAGCGCTGGGAGGGCCGGGATAGATACGCAGTATTTT
CSAGRAGIDTQYF
>TRBJ2-3|-|TRBV7-6|once
TGTGCCAGCAGCTTAGTGCCAGGAGGAGATACGCAGTATTTT
CASSLVPGGDTQYF
>TRBJ1-6|TRBD1|TRBV7-9|-
TGTGCCAGCAGCTTAGCCCTGGGACAGGGGATGGGTTCGCCCCTCCACTTT
CASSLALGQGMGSPLHF
>TRBJ1-1|TRBD1|TRBV6-5|-
TGTGCCAGCAGGGGACAGGTAGGAGCTTTCTTT
CASRGQVGAFF
>TRBJ1-2|-|TRBV9|-
TGTGCCAGCTCTCGGGGGGTCACACAAGGCTACACCTTC
CASSRGVTQGYTF
>TRBJ2-7|TRBD2|TRBV7-3|-
TGTGCCAGCAGCCGGGAGGGAGCCGCCCAGAGTGAGCAGTACTTC
CASSREGAAQSEQYF
>TRBJ1-5|-|TRBV18|-
TGTGCCAGCTCACCAGGCAAGAATAGCAATCAGCCCCAGCATTTT
CASSPGKNSNQPQHF
>TRBJ1-3|TRBD1|TRBV24-1|once
TGTGCCACCAGTGATTTAAATAGGGACAGGGGCTCTGGAAACACCATATATTTT
CATSDLNRDRGSGNTIYF
>TRBJ1-1|-|TRBV6-4|-
TGTGCCAGCAGTCGCGGATCGGACACTGAAGCTTTCTTT
CASSRGSDTEAFF
>TRBJ1-5|-|TRBV25-1|-
TGTGCCAGCAGTGAAGGGGCAGGGTCGACTAGCAATCAGCCCCAGCATTTT
CASSEGAGSTSNQPQHF
>TRBJ1-2|TRBD1|TRBV10-3|-
TGTGCCATCTCAAAGGGACAGGGTCAGAACTATGGCTACACCTTC
CAISKGQGQNYGYTF
>TRBJ1-4|-|TRBV4-2|-
TGTGCCAGCAGTCCGTCCGGGGGTAATGAAAAACTGTTTTTT
CASSPSGGNEKLFF
>TRBJ1-4|-|TRBV2|-
TGTGCCAGCAGTGCCCCCGGACGCAGGGCCCTGTTTTTT
CASSAPGRRALFF
>TRBJ2-7|-|TRBV19|once
TGTGCCAGTAGTATAGATTACCGGGGTATGGACGAGCAGTACTTC
CASSIDYRGMDEQYF
>TRBJ2-7|TRBD2|TRBV9|-
TGTGCCAGCAGCCCCCTAGCGGGGGGCTTCTACGAGCAGTACTTC
CASSPLAGGFYEQYF
>TRBJ1-1|-|TRBV5-4|-
TGTGCCAGCAGCCTCGGCGGGCCAGGGGCGAACACTGAAGCTTTCTTT
CASSLGGPGANTEAFF
>TRBJ2-5|-|TRBV7-9|-
TGTGCCAGCAGCCCAACCGGACAGTACCAAGAGACCCAGTACTTC
CASSPTGQYQETQYF
>TRBJ2-7|TRBD1|TRBV6-5|-
TGTGCCAGCAGCCGTTATACAGGGGGCTACGAGCAGTACTTC
CASSRYTGGYEQYF
>TRBJ1-5|-|TRBV6-5|-
TGTGCCAGCAGTACAGCCTCGGCAATCAATCAGCCCCAGCATTTT
CASSTASAINQPQHF
>TRBJ2-1|-|TRBV5-6|-
TGTGCCAGCAGTGTGGGTAGCTCCGTGGGGCAGTTCTTC
CASSVGSSVGQFF
>TRBJ2-2|TRBD2|TRBV9|few
TGTGCCAGCAGCGCGACTAGCGGGGGGCTCGTCCCCGGGGAGCTGTTTTTT
CASSATSGGLVPGELFF
>TRBJ2-5|-|TRBV19|-
TGTGCCAGTAGAAGTGCGGGGGCGGAGACCCAGTACTTC
CASRSAGAETQYF
>TRBJ1-3|TRBD1|TRBV5-4|-
TGTGCCAGCAGCTCCGGACAGGGGGCCCTTCGATCTGGAAACACCATATATTTT
CASSSGQGALRSGNTIYF
>TRBJ2-2|-|TRBV7-3|once
TGTGCCAGCAGCCGGCAGGGGGGAGAATCCGGGGAGCTGTTTTTT
CASSRQGGESGELFF
>TRBJ1-4|TRBD1|TRBV18|-
TGTGCCAGCTCACCACGGACAGGGCGGACAACTAATGAAAAACTGTTTTTT
CASSPRTGRTTNEKLFF
>TRBJ2-7|-|TRBV28|-
TGTGCCAGCAGCTCACCATCCAGGGGTTCCTACGAGCAGTACTTC
CASSSPSRGSYEQYF
>TRBJ1-1|-|TRBV14|-
TGTGCCAGCAGCCAAGTATGGGGGGTCACTGAAGCTTTCTTT
CASSQVWGVTEAFF
>TRBJ2-3|-|TRBV7-9|-
TGTGCCAGCAGGGTGGGGGGAAGCACAGATACGCAGTATTTT
CASRVGGSTDTQYF
>TRBJ2-5|TRBD2|TRBV10-3|-
TGTGCCATCAGCCCCGGACTAGCGGGGGGTCGAGAGACCCAGTACTTC
CAISPGLAGGRETQYF
>TRBJ2-1|TRBD1|TRBV19|-
TGTGCCAGTTCAGGGACAGGGGGACACTACAATGAGCAGTTCTTC
CASSGTGGHYNEQFF
>TRBJ1-2|-|TRBV10-3|-
TGTGCCATCAGTGACCAGGTACAATATGGCTACACCTTC
CAISDQVQYGYTF
>TRBJ2-3|TRBD2|TRBV5-6|-
TGTGCCAGCAGCAAACGGGGGGGCACAGATACGCAGTATTTT
CASSKRGGTDTQYF